The clone carrying this TCR beta chain was observed a few times. Participants came from about two dozen US areas, aged roughly 18 to 89 years. Participant reports of clinical history set cohort assignment. Either two negative PCRs, clearance, or symptom resolution qualified Cohort 3 donors as recovered. This sample was included in a study of blood T cell repertoires in COVID-19. Study information: In each case, the material was cDNA or gDNA derived from T cells, B-cell-depleted T cells, or PBMCs.

Assay: immunoSEQ multiplex PCR; the TCRdb copy retains only in-frame clones and omits some. The sample lists about 250,000 clones; 65% to 85% were seen once. The CDR3 runs to 12 residues. Deletions cut 3 bases from V and 15 bases from J, with 15 bases between. The J gene is TRBJ1-5, the V gene TRBV12-3 or TRBV12-4; possible D gene TRBD1, 5 bases. What was sequenced was PBMCs or T cells enriched from blood (not recorded which). This receptor was taken from a man aged 45-65 years who had recovered from COVID-19. The CDR3 here is CASSFFPQGPHF. For the CDR3, the DNA is TGTGCCAGCAGTTTTTTTCCGCAGGGTCCGCATTTT.